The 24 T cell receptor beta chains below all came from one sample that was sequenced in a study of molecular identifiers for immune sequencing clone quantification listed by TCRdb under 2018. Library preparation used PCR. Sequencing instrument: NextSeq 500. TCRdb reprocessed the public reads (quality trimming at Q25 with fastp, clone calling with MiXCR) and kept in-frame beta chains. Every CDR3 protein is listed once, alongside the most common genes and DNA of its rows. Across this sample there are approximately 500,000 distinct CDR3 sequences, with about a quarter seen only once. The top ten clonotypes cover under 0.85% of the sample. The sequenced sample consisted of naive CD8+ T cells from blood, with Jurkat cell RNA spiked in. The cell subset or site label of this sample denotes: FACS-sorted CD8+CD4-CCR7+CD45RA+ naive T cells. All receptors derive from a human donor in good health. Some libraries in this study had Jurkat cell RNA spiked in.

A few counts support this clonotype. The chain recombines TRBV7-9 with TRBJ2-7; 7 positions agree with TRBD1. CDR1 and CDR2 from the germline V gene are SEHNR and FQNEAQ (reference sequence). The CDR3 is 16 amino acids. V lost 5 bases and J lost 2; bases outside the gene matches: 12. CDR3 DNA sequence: TGTGCCAGCAGCCCTCGACAGGGTTCGGGTCCCTACGAGCAGTACTTC. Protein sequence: CASSPRQGSGPYEQYF.

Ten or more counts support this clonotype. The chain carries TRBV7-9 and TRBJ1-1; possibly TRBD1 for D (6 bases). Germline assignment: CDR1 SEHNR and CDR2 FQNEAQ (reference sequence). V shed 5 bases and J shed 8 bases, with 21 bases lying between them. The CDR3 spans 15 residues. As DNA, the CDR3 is TGTGCCAGCAGCGGCCTAATCCAACCGGACAGCGAAGCTTTCTTT. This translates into CASSGLIQPDSEAFF.

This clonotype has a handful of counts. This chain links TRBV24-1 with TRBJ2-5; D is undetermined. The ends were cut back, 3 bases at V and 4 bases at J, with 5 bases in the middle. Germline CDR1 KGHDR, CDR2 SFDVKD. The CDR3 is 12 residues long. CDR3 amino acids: CATSDIGETQYF. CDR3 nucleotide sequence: TGTGCCACCAGTGATATCGGAGAGACCCAGTACTTC.

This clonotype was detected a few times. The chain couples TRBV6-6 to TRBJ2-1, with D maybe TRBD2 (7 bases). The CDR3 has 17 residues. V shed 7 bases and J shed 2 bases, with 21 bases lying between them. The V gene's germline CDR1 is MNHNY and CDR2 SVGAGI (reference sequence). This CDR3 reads CASIQPMGAGAYNEQFF. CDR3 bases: TGTGCCAGCATCCAACCCATGGGGGCGGGAGCCTACAATGAGCAGTTCTTC.

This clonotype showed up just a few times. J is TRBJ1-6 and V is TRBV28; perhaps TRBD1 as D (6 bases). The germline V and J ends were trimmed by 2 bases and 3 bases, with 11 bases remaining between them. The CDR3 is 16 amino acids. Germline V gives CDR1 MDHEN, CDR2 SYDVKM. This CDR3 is CASSLTGADYNSPLHF. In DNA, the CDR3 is TGTGCCAGCAGTTTAACGGGGGCTGACTATAATTCACCCCTCCACTTT.

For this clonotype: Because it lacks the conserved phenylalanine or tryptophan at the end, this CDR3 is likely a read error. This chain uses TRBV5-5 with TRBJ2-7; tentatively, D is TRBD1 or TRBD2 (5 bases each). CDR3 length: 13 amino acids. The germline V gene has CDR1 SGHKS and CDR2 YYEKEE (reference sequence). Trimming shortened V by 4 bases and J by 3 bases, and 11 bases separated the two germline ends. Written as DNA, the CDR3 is TGTGCCAGCAGCATGGGACCGAGCTACGAGCAGTACCTC. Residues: CASSMGPSYEQYL.

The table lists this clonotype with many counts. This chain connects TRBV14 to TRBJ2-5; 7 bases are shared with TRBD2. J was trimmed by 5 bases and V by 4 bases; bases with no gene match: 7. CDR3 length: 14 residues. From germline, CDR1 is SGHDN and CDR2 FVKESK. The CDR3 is CASSLIAGVETQYF. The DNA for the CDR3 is TGTGCCAGCAGCCTTATCGCGGGGGTCGAGACCCAGTACTTC. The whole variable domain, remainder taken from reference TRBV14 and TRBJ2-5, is EAGVTQFPSHSVIEKGQTVTLRCDPISGHDNLYWYRRVMGKEIKFLLHFVKESKQDESGMPNNRFLAERTGGTYSTLKVQPAELEDSGVYFCASSLIAGVETQYFGPGTRLLVL.

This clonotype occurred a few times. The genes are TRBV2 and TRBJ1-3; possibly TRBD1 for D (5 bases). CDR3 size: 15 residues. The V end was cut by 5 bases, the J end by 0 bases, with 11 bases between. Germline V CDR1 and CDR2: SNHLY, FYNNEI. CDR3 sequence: CASSLGLVSGNTIYF. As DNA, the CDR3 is TGTGCCAGCAGTCTGGGACTGGTCTCTGGAAACACCATATATTTT. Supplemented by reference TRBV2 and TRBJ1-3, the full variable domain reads EPEVTQTPSHQVTQMGQEVILRCVPISNHLYFYWYRQILGQKVEFLVSFYNNEISEKSEIFDDQFSVERPDGSNFTLKIRSTKLEDSAMYFCASSLGLVSGNTIYFGEGSWLTVV.

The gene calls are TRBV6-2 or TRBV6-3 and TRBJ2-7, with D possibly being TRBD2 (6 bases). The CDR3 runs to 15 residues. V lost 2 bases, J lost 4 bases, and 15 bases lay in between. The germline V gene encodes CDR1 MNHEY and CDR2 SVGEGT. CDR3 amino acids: CASSYATGGLYEQYF. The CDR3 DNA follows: TGTGCCAGCAGTTACGCCACAGGCGGACTATACGAGCAGTACTTC.

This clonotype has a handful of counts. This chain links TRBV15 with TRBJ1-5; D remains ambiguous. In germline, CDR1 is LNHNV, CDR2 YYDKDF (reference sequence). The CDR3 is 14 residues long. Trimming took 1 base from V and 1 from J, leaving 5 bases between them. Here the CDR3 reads CATSRVGSNQPQHF. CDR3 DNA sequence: TGTGCCACCAGCAGAGTGGGAAGCAATCAGCCCCAGCATTTT.

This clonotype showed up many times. The CDR3 is CSASVLVGSLAKNIQYF. DNA of the CDR3: TGCAGTGCTAGCGTTTTAGTCGGCTCATTAGCCAAAAACATTCAGTACTTC. This sequence joins TRBV20-1 and TRBJ2-4; unclear D gene. This CDR3 region has 17 residues. The V end lost 3 bases, the J end lost 0 bases, and 18 bases lay between the germline ends. The V gene's germline CDR1 is DFQATT and CDR2 SNEGSKA (reference sequence).

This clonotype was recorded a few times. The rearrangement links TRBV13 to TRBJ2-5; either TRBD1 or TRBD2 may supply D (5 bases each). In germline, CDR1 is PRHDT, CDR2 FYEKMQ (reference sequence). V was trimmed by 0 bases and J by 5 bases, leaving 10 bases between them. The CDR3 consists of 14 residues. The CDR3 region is CASSLGEGKETQYF. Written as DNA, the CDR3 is TGTGCCAGCAGCTTAGGCGAGGGGAAGGAGACCCAGTACTTC.

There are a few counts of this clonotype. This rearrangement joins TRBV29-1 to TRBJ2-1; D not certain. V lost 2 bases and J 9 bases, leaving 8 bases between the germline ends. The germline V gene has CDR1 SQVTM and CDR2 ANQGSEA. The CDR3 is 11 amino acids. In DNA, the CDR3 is TGCAGCGTTGAAAAGGAAGGTGAGCAGTTCTTC. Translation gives CSVEKEGEQFF.

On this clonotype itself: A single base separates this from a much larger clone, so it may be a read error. DNA for the CDR3: TGTGCCAGCAGCCAAGAAGACAGCTACACAGATACGCAGTATTTT. Its translation is CASSQEDSYTDTQYF. The rearrangement links TRBV14 to TRBJ2-3, with TRBD1 as a possible D gene (5 bases). The CDR3 is made up of 15 amino acids. Germline assignment: CDR1 SGHDN and CDR2 FVKESK. The V and J ends lost 0 bases and 2 bases respectively, with 9 bases between them.

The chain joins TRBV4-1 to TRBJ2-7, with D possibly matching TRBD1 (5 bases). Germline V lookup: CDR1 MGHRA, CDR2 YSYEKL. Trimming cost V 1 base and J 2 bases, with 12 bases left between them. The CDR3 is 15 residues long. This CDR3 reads CASSQVQGGTYEQYF. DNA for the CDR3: TGCGCCAGCAGCCAAGTCCAGGGCGGTACCTACGAGCAGTACTTC.

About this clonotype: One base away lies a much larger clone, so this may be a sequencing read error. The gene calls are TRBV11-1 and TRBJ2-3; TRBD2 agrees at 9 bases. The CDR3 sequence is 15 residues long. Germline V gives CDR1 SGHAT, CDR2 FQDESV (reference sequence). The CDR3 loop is CANSYSGSSGDTQYF. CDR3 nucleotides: TGTGCCAACAGCTATAGCGGGAGTTCTGGAGATACGCAGTATTTT.

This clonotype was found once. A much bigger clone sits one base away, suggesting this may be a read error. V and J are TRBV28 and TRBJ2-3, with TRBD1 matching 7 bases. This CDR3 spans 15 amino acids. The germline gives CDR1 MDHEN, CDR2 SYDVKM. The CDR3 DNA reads TGTGCCAGCAGGAAGGAAATCCTTGGGACAGATACGCAGTGTTTT. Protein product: CASRKEILGTDTQCF.

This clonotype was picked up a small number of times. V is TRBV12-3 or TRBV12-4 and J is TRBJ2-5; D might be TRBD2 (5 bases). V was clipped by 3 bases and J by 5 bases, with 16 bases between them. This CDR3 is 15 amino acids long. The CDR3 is CASSFSPQRGETQYF. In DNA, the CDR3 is TGTGCCAGCAGTTTTAGTCCCCAAAGAGGGGAGACCCAGTACTTC.

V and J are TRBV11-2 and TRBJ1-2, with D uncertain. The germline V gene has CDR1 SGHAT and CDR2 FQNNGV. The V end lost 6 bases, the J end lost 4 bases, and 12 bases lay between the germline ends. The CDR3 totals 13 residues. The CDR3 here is CASRKDTGYGYTF. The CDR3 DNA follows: TGTGCCAGCAGAAAAGACACCGGCTATGGCTACACCTTC. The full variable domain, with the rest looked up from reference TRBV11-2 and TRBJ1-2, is EAGVAQSPRYKIIEKRQSVAFWCNPISGHATLYWYQQILGQGPKLLIQFQNNGVVDDSQLPKDRFSAERLKGVDSTLKIQPAKLEDSAVYLCASRKDTGYGYTFGSGTRLTVV.

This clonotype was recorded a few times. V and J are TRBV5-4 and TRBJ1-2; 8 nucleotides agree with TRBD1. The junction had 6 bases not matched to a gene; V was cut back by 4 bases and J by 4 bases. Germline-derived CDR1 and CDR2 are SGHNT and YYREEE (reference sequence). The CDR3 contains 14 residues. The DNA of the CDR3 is TGTGCCAGCAGCACGACAGGGGTCGGCTATGGCTACACCTTC. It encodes CASSTTGVGYGYTF.

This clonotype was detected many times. This CDR3 is CASSLTGGADYGYTF. The CDR3 nucleotides are TGCGCCAGCAGCCTAACAGGGGGCGCGGATTATGGCTACACCTTC. This chain uses TRBV4-1 with TRBJ1-2, with 9 bases that match TRBD1. Germline V gene data show CDR1 as MGHRA and CDR2 as YSYEKL. The CDR3 is 15 amino acids. Trimming removed 4 bases from V and 5 bases from J; junction bases left unmatched: 8.

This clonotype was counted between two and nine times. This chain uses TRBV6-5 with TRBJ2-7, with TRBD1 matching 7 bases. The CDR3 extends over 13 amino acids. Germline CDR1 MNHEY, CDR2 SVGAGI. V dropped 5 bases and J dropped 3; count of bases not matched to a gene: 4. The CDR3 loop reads CASSEGQVYEQYF. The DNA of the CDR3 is TGTGCCAGCAGTGAAGGACAGGTCTACGAGCAGTACTTC.

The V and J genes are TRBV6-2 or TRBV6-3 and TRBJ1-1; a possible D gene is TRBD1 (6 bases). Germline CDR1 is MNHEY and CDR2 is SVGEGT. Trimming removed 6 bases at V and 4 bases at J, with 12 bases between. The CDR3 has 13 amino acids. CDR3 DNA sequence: TGTGCCAGCAGGCAGGACAGAATCACTGAAGCTTTCTTT. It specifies CASRQDRITEAFF.

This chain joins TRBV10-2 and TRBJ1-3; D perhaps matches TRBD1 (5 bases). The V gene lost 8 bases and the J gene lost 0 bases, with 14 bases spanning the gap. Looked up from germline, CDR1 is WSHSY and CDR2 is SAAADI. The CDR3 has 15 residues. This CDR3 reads CASGSDRNSGNTIYF. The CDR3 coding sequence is TGCGCCAGCGGCTCAGACAGAAACTCTGGAAACACCATATATTTT.